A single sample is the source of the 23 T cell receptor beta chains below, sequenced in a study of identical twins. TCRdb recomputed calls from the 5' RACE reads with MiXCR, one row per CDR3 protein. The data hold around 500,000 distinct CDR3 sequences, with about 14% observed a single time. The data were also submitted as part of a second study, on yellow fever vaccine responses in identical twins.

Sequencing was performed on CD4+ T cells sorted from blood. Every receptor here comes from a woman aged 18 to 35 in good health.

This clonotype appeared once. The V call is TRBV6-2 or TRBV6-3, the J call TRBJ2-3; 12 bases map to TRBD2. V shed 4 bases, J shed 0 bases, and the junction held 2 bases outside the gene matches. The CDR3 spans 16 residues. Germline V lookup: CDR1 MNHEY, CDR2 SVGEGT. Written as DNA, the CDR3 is TGTGCCAGCAGTTGGGGGACTAGCGGGAGCACAGATACGCAGTATTTT. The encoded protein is CASSWGTSGSTDTQYF.

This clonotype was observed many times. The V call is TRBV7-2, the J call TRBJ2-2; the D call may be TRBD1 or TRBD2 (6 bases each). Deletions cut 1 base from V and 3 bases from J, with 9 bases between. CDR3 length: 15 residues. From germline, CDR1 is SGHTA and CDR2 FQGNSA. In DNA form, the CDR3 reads TGTGCCAGCAGCTTAGAGGGGGGTTACACCGGGGAGCTGTTTTTT. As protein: CASSLEGGYTGELFF.

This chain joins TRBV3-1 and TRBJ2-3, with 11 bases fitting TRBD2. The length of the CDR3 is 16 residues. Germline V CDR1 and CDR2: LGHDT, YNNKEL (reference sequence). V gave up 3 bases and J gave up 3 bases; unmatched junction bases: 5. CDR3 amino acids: CASSQAGLADTDTQYF. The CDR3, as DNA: TGTGCCAGCAGCCAGGCGGGACTAGCGGATACAGATACGCAGTATTTT.

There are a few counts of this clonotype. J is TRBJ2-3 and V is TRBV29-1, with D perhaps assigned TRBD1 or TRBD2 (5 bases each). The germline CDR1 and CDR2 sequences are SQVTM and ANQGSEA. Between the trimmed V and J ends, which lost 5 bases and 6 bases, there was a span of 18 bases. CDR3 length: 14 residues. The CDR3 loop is CSVQWPAEGDTQYF. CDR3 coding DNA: TGCAGCGTTCAATGGCCAGCCGAGGGGGATACGCAGTATTTT.

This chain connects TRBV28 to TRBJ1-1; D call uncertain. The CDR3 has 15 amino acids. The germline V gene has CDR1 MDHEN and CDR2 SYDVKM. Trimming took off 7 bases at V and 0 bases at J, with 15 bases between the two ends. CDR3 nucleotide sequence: TGTGCCAGCAAAGTTACCCCCCTCGTGAACACTGAAGCTTTCTTT. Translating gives CASKVTPLVNTEAFF.

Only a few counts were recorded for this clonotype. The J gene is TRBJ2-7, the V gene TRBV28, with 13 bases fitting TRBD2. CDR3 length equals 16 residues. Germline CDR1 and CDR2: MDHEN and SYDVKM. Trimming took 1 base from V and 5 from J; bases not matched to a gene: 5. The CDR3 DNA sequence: TGTGCCAGCAGTTTATTACGGACTAGCGGGAGTAACGAGCAGTACTTC. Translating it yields CASSLLRTSGSNEQYF.

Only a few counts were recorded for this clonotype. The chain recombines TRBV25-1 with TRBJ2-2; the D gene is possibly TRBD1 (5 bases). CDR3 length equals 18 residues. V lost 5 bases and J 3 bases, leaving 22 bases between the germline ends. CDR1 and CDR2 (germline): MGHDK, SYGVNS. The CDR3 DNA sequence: TGTGCCAGCAGTTCCCAGAGTAGGGGCTACATCTACACCGGGGAGCTGTTTTTT. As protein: CASSSQSRGYIYTGELFF.

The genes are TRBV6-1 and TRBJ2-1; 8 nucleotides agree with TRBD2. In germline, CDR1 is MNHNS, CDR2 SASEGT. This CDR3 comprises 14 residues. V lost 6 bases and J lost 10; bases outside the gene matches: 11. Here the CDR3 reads CASSQTSAMREQFF. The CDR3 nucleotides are TGTGCCAGCAGCCAGACTAGCGCCATGAGGGAGCAGTTCTTC.

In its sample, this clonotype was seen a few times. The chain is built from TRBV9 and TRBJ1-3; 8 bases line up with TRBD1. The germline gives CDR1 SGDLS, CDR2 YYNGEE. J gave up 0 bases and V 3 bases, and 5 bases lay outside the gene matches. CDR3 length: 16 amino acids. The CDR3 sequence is CASSGRQGSSGNTIYF. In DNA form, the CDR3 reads TGTGCCAGCAGCGGGAGACAGGGGAGCTCTGGAAACACCATATATTTT.

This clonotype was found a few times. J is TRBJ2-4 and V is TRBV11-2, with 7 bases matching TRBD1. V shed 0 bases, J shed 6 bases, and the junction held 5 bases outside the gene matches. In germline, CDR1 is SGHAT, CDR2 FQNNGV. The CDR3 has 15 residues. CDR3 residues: CASSLDVQGRNIQYF. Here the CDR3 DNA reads TGTGCCAGCAGCTTAGATGTACAGGGGCGAAACATTCAGTACTTC.

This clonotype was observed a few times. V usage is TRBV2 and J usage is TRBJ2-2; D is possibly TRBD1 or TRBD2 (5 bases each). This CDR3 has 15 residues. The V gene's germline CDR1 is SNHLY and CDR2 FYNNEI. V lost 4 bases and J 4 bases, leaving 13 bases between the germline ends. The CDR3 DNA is TGTGCCAGCAGTGGATTTGGGACCCTCACCGGGGAGCTGTTTTTT. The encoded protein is CASSGFGTLTGELFF.

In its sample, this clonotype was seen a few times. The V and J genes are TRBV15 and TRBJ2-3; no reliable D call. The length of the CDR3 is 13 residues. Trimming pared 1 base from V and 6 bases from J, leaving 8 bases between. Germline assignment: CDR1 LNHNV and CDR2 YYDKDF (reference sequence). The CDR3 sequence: CATSRGPRDTQYF. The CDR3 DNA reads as TGTGCCACCAGCAGAGGCCCCCGGGATACGCAGTATTTT. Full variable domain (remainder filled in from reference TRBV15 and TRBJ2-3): DAMVIQNPRYQVTQFGKPVTLSCSQTLNHNVMYWYQQKSSQAPKLLFHYYDKDFNNEADTPDNFQSRRPNTSFCFLDIRSPGLGDTAMYLCATSRGPRDTQYFGPGTRLTVL.

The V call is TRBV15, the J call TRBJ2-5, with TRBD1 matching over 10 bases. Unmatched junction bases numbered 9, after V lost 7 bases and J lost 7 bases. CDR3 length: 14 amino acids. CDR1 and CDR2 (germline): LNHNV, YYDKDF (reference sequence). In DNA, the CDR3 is TGTGCCACCATAAGGACAGGGGGTGAAGTGACCCAGTACTTC. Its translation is CATIRTGGEVTQYF.

The CDR3 protein is CSVDGTGRTGELFF. CDR3 coding DNA: TGCAGCGTTGACGGCACAGGGAGGACCGGGGAGCTGTTTTTT. The chain couples TRBV29-1 to TRBJ2-2, with D perhaps being TRBD1 or TRBD2 (6 bases each). The ends were cut back, 3 bases at V and 5 bases at J, with 13 bases in the middle. CDR1 is SQVTM and CDR2 is ANQGSEA in the germline V gene. CDR3 length: 14 amino acids.

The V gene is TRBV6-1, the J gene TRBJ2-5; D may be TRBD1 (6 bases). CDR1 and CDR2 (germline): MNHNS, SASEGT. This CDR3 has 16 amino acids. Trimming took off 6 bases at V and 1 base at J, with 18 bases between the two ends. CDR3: CASREFRGIGQETQYF. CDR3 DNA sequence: TGTGCCAGCAGAGAATTCAGGGGTATCGGCCAAGAGACCCAGTACTTC.

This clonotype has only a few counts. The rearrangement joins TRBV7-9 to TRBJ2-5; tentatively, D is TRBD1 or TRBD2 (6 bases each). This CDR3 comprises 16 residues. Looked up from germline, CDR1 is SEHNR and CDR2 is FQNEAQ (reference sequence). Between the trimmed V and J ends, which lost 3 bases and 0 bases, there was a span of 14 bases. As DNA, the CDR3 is TGTGCCAGCAGCTTTTACCGGGGGCCCCACCAAGAGACCCAGTACTTC. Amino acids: CASSFYRGPHQETQYF.

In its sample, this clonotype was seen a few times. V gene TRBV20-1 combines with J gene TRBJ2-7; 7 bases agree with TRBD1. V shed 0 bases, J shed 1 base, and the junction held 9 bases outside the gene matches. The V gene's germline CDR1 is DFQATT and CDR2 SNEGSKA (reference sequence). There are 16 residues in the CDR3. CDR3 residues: CSARDFEGAQSYEQYF. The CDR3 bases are TGCAGTGCTAGAGATTTTGAGGGGGCTCAATCCTACGAGCAGTACTTC.

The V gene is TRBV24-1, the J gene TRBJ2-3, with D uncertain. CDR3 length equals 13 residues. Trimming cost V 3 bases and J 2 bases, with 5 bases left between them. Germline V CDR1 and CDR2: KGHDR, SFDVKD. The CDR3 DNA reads TGTGCCACCAGTGATGGTGTCACAGATACGCAGTATTTT. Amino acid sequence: CATSDGVTDTQYF.

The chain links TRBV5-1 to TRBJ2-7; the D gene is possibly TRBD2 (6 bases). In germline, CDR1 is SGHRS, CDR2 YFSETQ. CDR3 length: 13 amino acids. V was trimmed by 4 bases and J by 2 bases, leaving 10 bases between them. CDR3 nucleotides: TGCGCCAGCAGCATCGGGACTCCCTACGAGCAGTACTTC. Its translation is CASSIGTPYEQYF.

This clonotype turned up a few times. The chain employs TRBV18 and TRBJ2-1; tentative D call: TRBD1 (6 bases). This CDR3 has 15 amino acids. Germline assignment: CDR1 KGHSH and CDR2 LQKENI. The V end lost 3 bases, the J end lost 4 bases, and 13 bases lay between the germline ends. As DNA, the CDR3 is TGTGCCAGCTCACCGGTCACTGGACAGTACAATGAGCAGTTCTTC. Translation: CASSPVTGQYNEQFF.

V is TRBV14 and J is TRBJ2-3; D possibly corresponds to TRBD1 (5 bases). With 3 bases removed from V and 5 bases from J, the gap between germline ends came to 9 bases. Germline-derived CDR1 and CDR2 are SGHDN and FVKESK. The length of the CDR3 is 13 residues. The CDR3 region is CASSQNQGDTQYF. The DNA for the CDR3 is TGTGCCAGCAGCCAGAACCAGGGAGATACGCAGTATTTT. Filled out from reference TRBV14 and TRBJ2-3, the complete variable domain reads EAGVTQFPSHSVIEKGQTVTLRCDPISGHDNLYWYRRVMGKEIKFLLHFVKESKQDESGMPNNRFLAERTGGTYSTLKVQPAELEDSGVYFCASSQNQGDTQYFGPGTRLTVL.

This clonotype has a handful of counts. This chain's CDR3 is CASSLRGAGTEAFF. The DNA for the CDR3 is TGTGCCAGCAGTTTAAGGGGGGCTGGCACTGAAGCTTTCTTT. This chain connects TRBV12-3 or TRBV12-4 to TRBJ1-1, with D tentatively TRBD1 (6 bases). The CDR3 runs 14 residues. The ends were cut back, 2 bases at V and 4 bases at J, with 11 bases in the middle.

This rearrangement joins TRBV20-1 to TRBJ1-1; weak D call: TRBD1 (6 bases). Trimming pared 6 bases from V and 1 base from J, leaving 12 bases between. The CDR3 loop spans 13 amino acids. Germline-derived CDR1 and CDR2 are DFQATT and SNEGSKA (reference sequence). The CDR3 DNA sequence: TGCAGTGCCCCGGACAGAGCGAACACTGAAGCTTTCTTT. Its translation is CSAPDRANTEAFF.